The TCR beta chain described here comes from a study of blood T cell repertoires in COVID-19 (dated by TCRdb to the early 2020s). Regarding the research as a whole: Samples from collaborators originated in the United States, Italy and Spain and spanned both the acute and convalescent phases of COVID-19. The repertoires were released in a freely available public database meant as a resource for research on the immune response to SARS-CoV-2. The samples were drawn from the first 160 participants of the ongoing ImmuneRACE study and from some 1,300 subjects provided by 6 global collaborators. Nearly every sample came with metadata listing a de-identified subject ID, COVID-19 status, age in years and sex. HLA class I and class II types, where available, came from metadata supplied by the sample provider rather than from assay-based typing. The material from the prospective study consisted of cDNA or gDNA derived from T cells, B-cell-depleted T cells, or PBMCs. Deeply sampled blood TCRbeta repertoires from subjects exposed to, actively infected with, or recovered from COVID-19 were included in the dataset. The research as a whole found: The amount of clinical and demographic metadata varied by source and participant and was provided uncurated.

Concerning this clone itself: Its binding antigen is unknown. One base away there is no much larger clone; base qualities are not given.

V trim: 7 bases; J trim: 4 bases; unmatched bases: 7. In the germline V gene, CDR1 corresponds to SNHLY and CDR2 to FYNNEI. Inclusive of the bounding cysteine and phenylalanine, the CDR3 is 14 residues long. Only the CDR3 DNA is retained, 42 bases long and in frame from the first base. The immunoSEQ Assay, a bias-controlled multiplex PCR, was used to amplify TCRbeta CDR3 regions from genomic DNA. From the authors' description of their analysis: Within the assay, amplification of reference gene primers was used to estimate how many nucleated cells each sample contained. To quantify the absolute abundance of each unique TCRbeta CDR3 rearrangement, sequence reads were collapsed and filtered. Productive Simpson clonality was computed per sample as the square root of Simpson's diversity index over productive rearrangements. Here the immuneACCESS table is served through TCRdb, limited to in-frame sequences with V and J called. Missing clones are a known gap in these copies; in checked studies unresolved V genes cover under half, and the rest lacks a known reason. The V and J calls and clone size come from that table; D and trimming were worked out from the DNA. The table for this sample lists roughly 62,000 clones; more than 90% of them were counted only once. Of the sample, approximately 6.2% falls within the top ten clones.

Whole blood was collected in K2EDTA tubes by collaborating institutions according to the institutions' own protocols. For TCRbeta analysis, collaborator samples were shipped as frozen whole blood, as isolated PBMCs, or as DNA extracted from either sample type. The V and J segments used are TRBV2 and TRBJ2-7; 10 nucleotides in the junction match TRBD1. Source material: peripheral blood. The clonotype was recovered from a human donor in a cohort sampled during active COVID-19. The nucleotide sequence reads TGTGCCAGCAAGAAGGGACAGGGGCTGTACGAGCAGTACTTC. It translates to CASKKGQGLYEQYF.